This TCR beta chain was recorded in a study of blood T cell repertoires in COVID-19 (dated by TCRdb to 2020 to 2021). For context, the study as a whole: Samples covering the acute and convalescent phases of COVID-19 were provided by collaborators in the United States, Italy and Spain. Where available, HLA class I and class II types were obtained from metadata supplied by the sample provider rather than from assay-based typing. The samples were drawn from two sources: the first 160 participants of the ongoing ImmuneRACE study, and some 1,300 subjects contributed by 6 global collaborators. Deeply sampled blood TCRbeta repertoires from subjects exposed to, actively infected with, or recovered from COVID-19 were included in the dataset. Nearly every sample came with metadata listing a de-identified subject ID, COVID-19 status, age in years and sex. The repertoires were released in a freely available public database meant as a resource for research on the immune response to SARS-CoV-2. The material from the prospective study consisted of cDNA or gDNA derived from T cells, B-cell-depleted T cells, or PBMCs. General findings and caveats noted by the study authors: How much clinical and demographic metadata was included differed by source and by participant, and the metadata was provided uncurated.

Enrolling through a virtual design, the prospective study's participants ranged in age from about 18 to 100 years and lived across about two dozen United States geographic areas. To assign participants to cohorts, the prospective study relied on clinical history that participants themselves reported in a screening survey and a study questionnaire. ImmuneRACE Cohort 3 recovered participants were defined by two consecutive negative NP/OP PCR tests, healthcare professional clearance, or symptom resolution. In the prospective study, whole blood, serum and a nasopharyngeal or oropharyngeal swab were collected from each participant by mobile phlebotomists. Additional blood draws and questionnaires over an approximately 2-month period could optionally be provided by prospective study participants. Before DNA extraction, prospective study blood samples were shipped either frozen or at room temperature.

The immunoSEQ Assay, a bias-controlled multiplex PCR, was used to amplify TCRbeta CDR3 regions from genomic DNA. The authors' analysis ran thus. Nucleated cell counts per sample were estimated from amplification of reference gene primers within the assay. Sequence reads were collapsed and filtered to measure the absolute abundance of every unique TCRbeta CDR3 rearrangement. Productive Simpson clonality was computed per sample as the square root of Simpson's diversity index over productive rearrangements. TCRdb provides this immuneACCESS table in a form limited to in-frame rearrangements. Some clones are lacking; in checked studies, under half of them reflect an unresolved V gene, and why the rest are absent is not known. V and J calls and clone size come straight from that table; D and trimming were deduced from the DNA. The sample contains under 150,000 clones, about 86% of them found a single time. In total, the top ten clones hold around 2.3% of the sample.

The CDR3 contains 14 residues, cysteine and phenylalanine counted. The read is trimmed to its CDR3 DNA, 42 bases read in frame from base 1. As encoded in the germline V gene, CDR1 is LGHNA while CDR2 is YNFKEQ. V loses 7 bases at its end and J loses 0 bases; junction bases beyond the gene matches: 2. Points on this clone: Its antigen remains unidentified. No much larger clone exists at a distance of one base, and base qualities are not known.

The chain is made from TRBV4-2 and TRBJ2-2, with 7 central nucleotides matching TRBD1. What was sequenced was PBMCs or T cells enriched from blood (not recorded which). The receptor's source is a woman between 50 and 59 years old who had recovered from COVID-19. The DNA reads TGTGCCAGCAATGACAGGGCGAACACCGGGGAGCTGTTTTTT. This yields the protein CASNDRANTGELFF.